This paragraph covers one TCR beta chain sequence. As yet, its antigen is unknown. Naive CD8 cells were CD45RO-negative, positively selected for CCR7, excluding terminally differentiated effector memory CD45RA+ cells. This specimen comes from a study of shared clonotypes between healthy human individuals. Whole-study results and caveats: Generally, naive subsets (rather than memory subsets) showed larger estimated richness.

V shed 0 bases, J shed 5 bases, and the junction held 0 bases outside the gene matches. The germline gives CDR1 SGDLS, CDR2 YYNGEE. There are 13 residues in the CDR3. Data came from immunoSEQ multiplex PCR; TCRdb stores just in-frame clones and leaves some out. The sample includes millions of clones, about 92% seen only once; the top ten take about 1.8%. The V and J genes are TRBV9 and TRBJ2-5; 8 nucleotides agree with TRBD1. The TCR sequence derives from a man younger than 30 in good health. Some clones in this sample may be carry-over from other donors' samples. The source material was naive CD8+ T cells from PBMCs. The CDR3 coding sequence is TGTGCCAGCAGCGTAGGACAGGGGGAGACCCAGTACTTC. This sequence encodes CASSVGQGETQYF.